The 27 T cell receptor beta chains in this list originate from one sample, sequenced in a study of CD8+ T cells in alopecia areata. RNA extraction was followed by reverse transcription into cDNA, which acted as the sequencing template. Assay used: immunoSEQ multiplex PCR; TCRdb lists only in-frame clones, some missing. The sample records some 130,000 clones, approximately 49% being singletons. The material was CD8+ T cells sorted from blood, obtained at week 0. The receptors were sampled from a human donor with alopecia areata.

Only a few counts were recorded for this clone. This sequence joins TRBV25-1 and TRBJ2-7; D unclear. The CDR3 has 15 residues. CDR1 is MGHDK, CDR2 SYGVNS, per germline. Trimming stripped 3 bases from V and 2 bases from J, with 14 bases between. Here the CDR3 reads CASSDDTFRAYEQYF. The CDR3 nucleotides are TGTGCCAGCAGTGACGATACCTTCAGAGCCTACGAGCAGTACTTC.

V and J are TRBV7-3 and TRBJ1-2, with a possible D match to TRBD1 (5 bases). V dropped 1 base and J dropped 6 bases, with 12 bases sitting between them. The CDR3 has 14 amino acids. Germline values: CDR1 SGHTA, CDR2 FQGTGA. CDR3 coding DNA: TGTGCCAGCAGCTTAAACCACAAGGGGCATGGCTACACCTTC. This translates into CASSLNHKGHGYTF.

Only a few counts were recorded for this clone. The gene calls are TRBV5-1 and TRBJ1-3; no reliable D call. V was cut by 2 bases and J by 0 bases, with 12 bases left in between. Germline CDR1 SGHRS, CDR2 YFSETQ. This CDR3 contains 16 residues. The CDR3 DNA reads TGCGCCAGCAGCTTTGGAGGTCGGAGCTCTGGAAACACCATATATTTT. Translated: CASSFGGRSSGNTIYF.

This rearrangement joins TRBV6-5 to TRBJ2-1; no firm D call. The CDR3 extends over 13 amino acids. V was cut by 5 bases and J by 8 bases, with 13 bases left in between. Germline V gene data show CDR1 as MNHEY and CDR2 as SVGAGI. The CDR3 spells CASSPLGYHEQFF. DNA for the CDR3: TGTGCCAGCAGTCCCTTAGGGTACCATGAGCAGTTCTTC.

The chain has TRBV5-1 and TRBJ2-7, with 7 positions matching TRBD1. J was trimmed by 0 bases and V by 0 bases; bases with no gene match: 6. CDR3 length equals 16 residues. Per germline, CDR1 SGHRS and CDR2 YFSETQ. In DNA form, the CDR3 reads TGCGCCAGCAGCTTGGGACAGGGTCTCATCTCCTACGAGCAGTACTTC. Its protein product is CASSLGQGLISYEQYF.

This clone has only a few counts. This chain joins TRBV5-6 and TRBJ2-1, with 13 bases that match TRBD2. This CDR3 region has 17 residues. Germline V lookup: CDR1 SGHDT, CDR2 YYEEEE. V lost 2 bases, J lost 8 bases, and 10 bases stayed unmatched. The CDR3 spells CASSLADGTSGVDEQFF. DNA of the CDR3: TGTGCCAGCAGCTTAGCCGATGGGACTAGCGGGGTCGATGAGCAGTTCTTC.

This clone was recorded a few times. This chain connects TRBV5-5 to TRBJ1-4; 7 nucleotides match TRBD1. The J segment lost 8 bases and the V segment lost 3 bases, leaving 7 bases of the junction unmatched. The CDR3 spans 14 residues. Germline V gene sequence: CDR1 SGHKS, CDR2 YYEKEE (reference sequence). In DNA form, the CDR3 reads TGTGCCAGCAGCTGGGGACAGCCTGGAGAAAAACTGTTTTTT. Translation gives CASSWGQPGEKLFF.

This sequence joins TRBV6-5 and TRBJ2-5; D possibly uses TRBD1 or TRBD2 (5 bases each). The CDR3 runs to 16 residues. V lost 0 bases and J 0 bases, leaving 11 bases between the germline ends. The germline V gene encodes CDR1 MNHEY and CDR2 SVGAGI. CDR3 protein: CASSYSIGTDQETQYF. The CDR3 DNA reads TGTGCCAGCAGTTACTCGATTGGGACCGACCAAGAGACCCAGTACTTC.

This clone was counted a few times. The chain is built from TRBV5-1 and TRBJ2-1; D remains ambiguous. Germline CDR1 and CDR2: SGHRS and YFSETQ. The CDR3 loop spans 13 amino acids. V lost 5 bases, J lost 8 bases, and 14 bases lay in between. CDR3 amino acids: CASSLRGVDEQFF. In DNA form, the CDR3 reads TGCGCCAGCAGTTTGCGCGGAGTGGATGAGCAGTTCTTC.

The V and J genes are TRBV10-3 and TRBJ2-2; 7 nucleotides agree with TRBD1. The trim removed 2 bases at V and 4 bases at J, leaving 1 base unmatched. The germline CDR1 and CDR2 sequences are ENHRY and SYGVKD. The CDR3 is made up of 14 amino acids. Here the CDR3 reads CAISETGATGELFF. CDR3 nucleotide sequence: TGTGCCATCAGTGAGACAGGGGCCACCGGGGAGCTGTTTTTT.

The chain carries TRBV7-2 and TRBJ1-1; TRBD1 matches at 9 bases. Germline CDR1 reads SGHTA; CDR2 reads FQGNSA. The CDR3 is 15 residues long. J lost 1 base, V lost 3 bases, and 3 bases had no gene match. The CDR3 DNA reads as TGTGCCAGCAGCTTTTTGGGACAGGGGAACACTGAAGCTTTCTTT. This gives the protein CASSFLGQGNTEAFF.

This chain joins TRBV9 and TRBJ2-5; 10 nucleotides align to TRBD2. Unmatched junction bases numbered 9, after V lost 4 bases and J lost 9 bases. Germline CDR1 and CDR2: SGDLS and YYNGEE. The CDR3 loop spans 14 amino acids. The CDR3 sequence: CASSPGTSVHAQYF. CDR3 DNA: TGTGCCAGCAGCCCGGGGACTAGCGTACACGCCCAGTACTTC.

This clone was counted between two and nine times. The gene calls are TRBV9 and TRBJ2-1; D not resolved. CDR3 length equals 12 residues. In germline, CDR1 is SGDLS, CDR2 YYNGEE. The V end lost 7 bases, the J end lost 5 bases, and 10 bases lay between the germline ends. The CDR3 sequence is CASGYFDNEQFF. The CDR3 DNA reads TGTGCCAGCGGATACTTTGACAATGAGCAGTTCTTC.

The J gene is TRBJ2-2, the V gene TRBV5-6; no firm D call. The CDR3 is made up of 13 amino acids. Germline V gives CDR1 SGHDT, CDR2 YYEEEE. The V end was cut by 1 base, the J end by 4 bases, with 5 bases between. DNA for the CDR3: TGTGCCAGCAGCTTGCTATCCACCGGGGAGCTGTTTTTT. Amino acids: CASSLLSTGELFF.

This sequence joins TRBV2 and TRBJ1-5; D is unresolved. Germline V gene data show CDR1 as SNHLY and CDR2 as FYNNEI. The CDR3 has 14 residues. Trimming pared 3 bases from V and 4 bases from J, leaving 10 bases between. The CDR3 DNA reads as TGTGCCAGCAGTGATGCACTCAGTAATCAGCCCCAGCATTTT. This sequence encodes CASSDALSNQPQHF.

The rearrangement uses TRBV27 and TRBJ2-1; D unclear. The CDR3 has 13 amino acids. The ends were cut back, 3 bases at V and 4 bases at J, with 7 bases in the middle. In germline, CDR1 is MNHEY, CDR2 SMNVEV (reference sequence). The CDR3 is CASSLRQYNEQFF. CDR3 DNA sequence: TGTGCCAGCAGTTTGCGGCAGTACAATGAGCAGTTCTTC.

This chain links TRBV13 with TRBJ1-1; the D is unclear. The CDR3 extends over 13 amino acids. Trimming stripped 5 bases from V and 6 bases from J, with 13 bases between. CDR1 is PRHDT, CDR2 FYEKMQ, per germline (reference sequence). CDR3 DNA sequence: TGTGCCAGCAGCAGATTCCGTTGGCCTGAAGCTTTCTTT. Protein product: CASSRFRWPEAFF.

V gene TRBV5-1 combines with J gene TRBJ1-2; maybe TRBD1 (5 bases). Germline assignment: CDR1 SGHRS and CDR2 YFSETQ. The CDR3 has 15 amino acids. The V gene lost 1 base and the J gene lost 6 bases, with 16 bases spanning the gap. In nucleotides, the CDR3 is TGCGCCAGCAGCTTGACTCGGGGGATTGATGATGGCTACACCTTC. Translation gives CASSLTRGIDDGYTF.

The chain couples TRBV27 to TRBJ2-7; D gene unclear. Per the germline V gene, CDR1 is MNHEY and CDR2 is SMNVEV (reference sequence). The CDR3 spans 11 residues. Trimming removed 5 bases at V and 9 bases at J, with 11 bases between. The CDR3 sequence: CASSPGDVQYF. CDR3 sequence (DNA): TGTGCCAGCAGTCCCGGAGACGTGCAGTACTTC.

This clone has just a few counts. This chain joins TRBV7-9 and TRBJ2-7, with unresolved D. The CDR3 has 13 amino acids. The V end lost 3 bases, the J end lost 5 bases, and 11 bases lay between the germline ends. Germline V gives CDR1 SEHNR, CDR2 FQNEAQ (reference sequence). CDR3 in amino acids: CASSLEKVDEQYF. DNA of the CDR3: TGTGCCAGCAGCTTGGAAAAGGTGGACGAGCAGTACTTC.

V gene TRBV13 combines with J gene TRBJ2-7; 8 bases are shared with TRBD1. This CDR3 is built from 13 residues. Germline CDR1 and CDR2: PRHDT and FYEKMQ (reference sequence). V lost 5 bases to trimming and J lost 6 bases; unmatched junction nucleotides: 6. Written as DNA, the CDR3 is TGTGCCAGCAGCCCTCAGGGGGCGGTCGAGCAGTACTTC. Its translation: CASSPQGAVEQYF.

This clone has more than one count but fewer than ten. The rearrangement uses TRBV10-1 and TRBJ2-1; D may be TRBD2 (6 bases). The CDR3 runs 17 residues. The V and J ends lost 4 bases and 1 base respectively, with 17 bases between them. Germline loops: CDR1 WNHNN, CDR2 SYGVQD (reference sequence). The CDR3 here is CASSGAGPKGSYNEQFF. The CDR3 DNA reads TGCGCCAGCAGTGGAGCGGGCCCAAAGGGTTCCTACAATGAGCAGTTCTTC.

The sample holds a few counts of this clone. CDR3 sequence reads: CASTQTGSWNEQFF. The DNA of the CDR3 is TGTGCCAGCACCCAGACTGGGTCGTGGAATGAGCAGTTCTTC. J is TRBJ2-1 and V is TRBV6-6; D call uncertain. The germline V gene has CDR1 MNHNY and CDR2 SVGAGI (reference sequence). V lost 7 bases and J lost 7, with 17 bases in between. The CDR3 loop spans 14 amino acids.

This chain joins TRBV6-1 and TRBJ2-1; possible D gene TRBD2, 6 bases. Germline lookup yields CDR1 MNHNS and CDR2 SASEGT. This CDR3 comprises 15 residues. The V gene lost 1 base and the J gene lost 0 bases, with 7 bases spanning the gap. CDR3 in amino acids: CASSEEAGSYNEQFF. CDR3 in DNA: TGTGCCAGCAGTGAAGAAGCGGGCTCCTACAATGAGCAGTTCTTC.

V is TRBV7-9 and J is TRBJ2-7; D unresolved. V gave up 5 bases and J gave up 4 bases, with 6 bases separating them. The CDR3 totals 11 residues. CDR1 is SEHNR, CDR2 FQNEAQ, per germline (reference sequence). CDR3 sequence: CASSARYEQYF. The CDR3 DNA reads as TGTGCCAGCAGCGCGAGATACGAGCAGTACTTC. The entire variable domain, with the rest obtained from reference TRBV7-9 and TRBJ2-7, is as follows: DTGVSQNPRHKITKRGQNVTFRCDPISEHNRLYWYRQTLGQGPEFLTYFQNEAQLEKSRLLSDRFSAERPKGSFSTLEIQRTEQGDSAMYLCASSARYEQYFGPGTRLTVT.

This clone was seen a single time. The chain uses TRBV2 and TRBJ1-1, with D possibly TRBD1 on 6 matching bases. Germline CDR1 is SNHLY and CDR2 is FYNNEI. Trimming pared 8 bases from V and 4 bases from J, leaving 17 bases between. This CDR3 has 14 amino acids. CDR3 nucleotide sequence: TGTGCCAGCTGGGGGGGGCCCCTCGGCACTGAAGCTTTCTTT. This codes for CASWGGPLGTEAFF.

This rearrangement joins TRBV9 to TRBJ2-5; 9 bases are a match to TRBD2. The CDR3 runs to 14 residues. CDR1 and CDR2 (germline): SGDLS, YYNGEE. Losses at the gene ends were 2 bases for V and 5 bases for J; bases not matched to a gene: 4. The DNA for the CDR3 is TGTGCCAGCAGCGTCTCCAGCGGGGGGGAGACCCAGTACTTC. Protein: CASSVSSGGETQYF. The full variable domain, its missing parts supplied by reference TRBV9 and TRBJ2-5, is DSGVTQTPKHLITATGQRVTLRCSPRSGDLSVYWYQQSLDQGLQFLIQYYNGEERAKGNILERFSAQQFPDLHSELNLSSLELGDSALYFCASSVSSGGETQYFGPGTRLLVL.